This is a list of T cell receptor beta chains from one sample in a study of T cell changes during pregnancy in multiple sclerosis. Profiled with immunoSEQ multiplex PCR; TCRdb holds only in-frame clones, not every one. There are fewer than 55,000 clones in the sample; about 90% occur only once, and about 1.8% lies in the top ten. This material consisted of peripheral blood, taken in the first trimester of pregnancy. The receptors come from a female donor with multiple sclerosis, enrolled in a pregnancy study. Both conserved end residues are part of each CDR3. D genes are given only for firm matches. Expanded clones get a size class; other rows say once, few or many, or leave the size out.

D gene: NA
J gene: TRBJ1-2
clone size: NA
V gene: TRBV29-1
CDR3 protein: CSATQGNYGYTF
CDR3 DNA: TGCAGCGCCACACAGGGAAACTATGGCTACACCTTC

D gene: TRBD2
J gene: TRBJ2-3
clone size: NA
V gene: TRBV11-2
CDR3 protein: CASSLSGDGTDTQYF
CDR3 DNA: TGTGCCAGCAGCCTTAGCGGGGATGGAACAGATACGCAGTATTTT

D gene: NA
J gene: TRBJ1-4
clone size: NA
V gene: TRBV5-6
CDR3 protein: CASSSNAGREKLFF
CDR3 DNA: TGTGCCAGCAGCTCCAACGCAGGGAGGGAAAAACTGTTTTTT

D gene: NA
J gene: TRBJ1-2
clone size: NA
V gene: TRBV19
CDR3 protein: CASRPTGTDGYTF
CDR3 DNA: TGTGCCAGTAGGCCTACAGGGACGGATGGCTACACCTTC

D gene: NA
J gene: TRBJ1-1
clone size: NA
V gene: TRBV11-2
CDR3 protein: CASSLYQGNTEAFF
CDR3 DNA: TGTGCCAGCAGCTTATATCAGGGGAACACTGAAGCTTTCTTT

D gene: TRBD2
J gene: TRBJ2-1
clone size: NA
V gene: TRBV10-3
CDR3 protein: CAIRGQGGNEQFF
CDR3 DNA: TGTGCCATCAGGGGCCAGGGAGGGAATGAGCAGTTCTTC

D gene: NA
J gene: TRBJ1-6
clone size: NA
V gene: TRBV28
CDR3 protein: CASSLGIQGSSYNSPLHF
CDR3 DNA: TGTGCCAGCAGTTTGGGGATTCAGGGTAGCTCCTATAATTCACCCCTCCACTTT

D gene: NA
J gene: TRBJ1-5
clone size: NA
V gene: TRBV4-1
CDR3 protein: CASSPSPGGNQPQHF
CDR3 DNA: TGCGCCAGCAGCCCGTCCCCCGGGGGCAATCAGCCCCAGCATTTT

D gene: NA
J gene: TRBJ2-2
clone size: once
V gene: TRBV10-3
CDR3 protein: CAISDGPANTGELFF
CDR3 DNA: TGTGCCATCAGTGATGGGCCCGCGAACACCGGGGAGCTGTTTTTT

D gene: TRBD1
J gene: TRBJ2-3
clone size: once
V gene: TRBV4-1
CDR3 protein: CASSRETGGRSDTQYF
CDR3 DNA: TGCGCCAGCAGCCGAGAAACAGGGGGCAGGTCAGATACGCAGTATTTT

D gene: NA
J gene: TRBJ2-3
clone size: NA
V gene: TRBV5-1
CDR3 protein: CASSLVVGGPDTQYF
CDR3 DNA: TGCGCCAGCAGCTTGGTAGTCGGGGGGCCAGATACGCAGTATTTT

D gene: NA
J gene: TRBJ2-3
clone size: NA
V gene: TRBV4-1
CDR3 protein: CASSQAGRSTDTQYF
CDR3 DNA: TGCGCCAGCAGCCAAGCGGGGAGAAGCACAGATACGCAGTATTTT

D gene: TRBD1
J gene: TRBJ1-1
clone size: NA
V gene: TRBV7-2
CDR3 protein: CASSLDGTGVPRTEAFF
CDR3 DNA: TGTGCCAGCAGCTTAGATGGGACAGGGGTTCCCCGAACTGAAGCTTTCTTT

D gene: NA
J gene: TRBJ1-2
clone size: NA
V gene: TRBV30
CDR3 protein: CAWRAPWATGYGYTF
CDR3 DNA: TGTGCCTGGAGGGCACCCTGGGCGACGGGGTATGGCTACACCTTC

D gene: NA
J gene: TRBJ1-4
clone size: NA
V gene: TRBV2
CDR3 protein: CASSGVRVWEKLFF
CDR3 DNA: TGTGCCAGCAGTGGGGTCAGGGTCTGGGAAAAACTGTTTTTT

D gene: TRBD1
J gene: TRBJ1-2
clone size: NA
V gene: TRBV9
CDR3 protein: CASSTGQGNGYTF
CDR3 DNA: TGTGCCAGCAGCACGGGACAGGGGAATGGCTACACCTTC

D gene: TRBD2
J gene: TRBJ2-3
clone size: NA
V gene: TRBV15
CDR3 protein: CATSRGGGGTDTQYF
CDR3 DNA: TGTGCCACCAGCCGGGGCGGCGGGGGGACAGATACGCAGTATTTT

D gene: NA
J gene: TRBJ2-6
clone size: NA
V gene: TRBV19
CDR3 protein: CASSRTAQYSGANVLTF
CDR3 DNA: TGTGCCAGTAGTAGAACTGCGCAATACTCTGGGGCCAACGTCCTGACTTTC

D gene: TRBD2
J gene: TRBJ2-3
clone size: NA
V gene: TRBV6-4
CDR3 protein: CASSELAGGPDTQYF
CDR3 DNA: TGTGCCAGCAGTGAACTAGCGGGGGGGCCAGATACGCAGTATTTT

D gene: TRBD2
J gene: TRBJ2-5
clone size: NA
V gene: TRBV18
CDR3 protein: CASSPPLSSGGRIGQETQYF
CDR3 DNA: TGTGCCAGCTCACCACCGCTGTCTAGCGGGGGGAGGATCGGCCAAGAGACCCAGTACTTC

D gene: TRBD2
J gene: TRBJ2-5
clone size: NA
V gene: TRBV7-2
CDR3 protein: CASTWTSGQETQYF
CDR3 DNA: TGTGCCAGCACTTGGACTAGCGGACAAGAGACCCAGTACTTC

D gene: TRBD1
J gene: TRBJ1-2
clone size: NA
V gene: TRBV11-2
CDR3 protein: CASSQGAGGYGYTF
CDR3 DNA: TGTGCCAGCAGCCAGGGGGCAGGTGGCTATGGCTACACCTTC

D gene: TRBD1
J gene: TRBJ1-5
clone size: NA
V gene: TRBV15
CDR3 protein: CATSRDPGQGWGQPQHF
CDR3 DNA: TGTGCCACCAGCAGAGATCCGGGACAGGGCTGGGGTCAGCCCCAGCATTTT

D gene: TRBD1
J gene: TRBJ2-4
clone size: NA
V gene: TRBV5-1
CDR3 protein: CASSLGQGSTKNIQYF
CDR3 DNA: TGCGCCAGCAGCTTGGGACAGGGGTCAACCAAAAACATTCAGTACTTC

D gene: TRBD2
J gene: TRBJ2-2
clone size: NA
V gene: TRBV4-1
CDR3 protein: CASSQVPGLASGELFF
CDR3 DNA: TGCGCCAGCAGCCAAGTTCCGGGACTAGCAAGCGGGGAGCTGTTTTTT

D gene: NA
J gene: TRBJ2-1
clone size: NA
V gene: TRBV11-2
CDR3 protein: CASSLDLALGEQFF
CDR3 DNA: TGTGCCAGCAGCTTAGATCTAGCGTTGGGAGAGCAGTTCTTC

D gene: TRBD1
J gene: TRBJ1-6
clone size: NA
V gene: TRBV27
CDR3 protein: CASRPWTGTISPLHF
CDR3 DNA: TGTGCCAGCAGACCGTGGACAGGGACGATTTCACCCCTCCACTTT

D gene: NA
J gene: TRBJ1-1
clone size: NA
V gene: TRBV11-2
CDR3 protein: CASSLKGGGRNTEAFF
CDR3 DNA: TGTGCCAGCAGCTTAAAGGGGGGGGGTCGGAACACTGAAGCTTTCTTT

D gene: TRBD1
J gene: TRBJ2-4
clone size: NA
V gene: TRBV4-1
CDR3 protein: CASSQDWDRAGYGIQYF
CDR3 DNA: TGCGCCAGCAGCCAAGATTGGGACAGGGCTGGTTACGGCATTCAGTACTTC

D gene: NA
J gene: TRBJ1-2
clone size: NA
V gene: TRBV5-1
CDR3 protein: CASGFQDGYTF
CDR3 DNA: TGCGCCAGCGGTTTTCAGGATGGCTACACCTTC

D gene: TRBD1
J gene: TRBJ1-4
clone size: NA
V gene: TRBV7-9
CDR3 protein: CASSFISGTENEKLFF
CDR3 DNA: TGTGCCAGCAGTTTTATCTCCGGGACAGAGAATGAAAAACTGTTTTTT

D gene: NA
J gene: TRBJ2-5
clone size: NA
V gene: TRBV7-6
CDR3 protein: CASSLMNYGSTQYF
CDR3 DNA: TGTGCCAGCAGCTTAATGAATTACGGTAGCACCCAGTACTTC

D gene: NA
J gene: TRBJ1-1
clone size: few
V gene: TRBV29-1
CDR3 protein: CSVERTQEAFF
CDR3 DNA: TGCAGCGTTGAAAGGACACAGGAAGCTTTCTTT

D gene: NA
J gene: TRBJ1-5
clone size: NA
V gene: TRBV19
CDR3 protein: CASSIGPHRVSNQPQHF
CDR3 DNA: TGTGCCAGTAGTATCGGGCCCCACAGGGTAAGCAATCAGCCCCAGCATTTT

D gene: NA
J gene: TRBJ1-1
clone size: NA
V gene: TRBV7-6
CDR3 protein: CASSPKRGGLNTEAFF
CDR3 DNA: TGTGCCAGCAGCCCCAAGAGGGGGGGACTGAACACTGAAGCTTTCTTT

D gene: TRBD1
J gene: TRBJ1-3
clone size: NA
V gene: TRBV5-1
CDR3 protein: CASVEGDSSGNTIYF
CDR3 DNA: TGCGCCAGCGTAGAAGGGGACAGCTCTGGAAACACCATATATTTT

D gene: NA
J gene: TRBJ1-2
clone size: few
V gene: TRBV2
CDR3 protein: CASNRETANYGYTF
CDR3 DNA: TGTGCCAGCAACCGGGAGACAGCTAACTATGGCTACACCTTC

D gene: TRBD1
J gene: TRBJ1-2
clone size: NA
V gene: TRBV5-6
CDR3 protein: CASRSSGTGFYGYTF
CDR3 DNA: TGTGCCAGCAGGTCCTCCGGGACAGGGTTCTATGGCTACACCTTC

D gene: TRBD2
J gene: TRBJ2-5
clone size: NA
V gene: TRBV28
CDR3 protein: CASSQFKAGRQETQYF
CDR3 DNA: TGTGCCAGCAGTCAATTTAAAGCGGGGCGGCAAGAGACCCAGTACTTC

D gene: TRBD1
J gene: TRBJ1-2
clone size: NA
V gene: TRBV5-1
CDR3 protein: CASSLGAPGTGYGYTF
CDR3 DNA: TGCGCCAGCAGCTTGGGGGCACCCGGGACAGGCTATGGCTACACCTTC

D gene: NA
J gene: TRBJ1-2
clone size: NA
V gene: TRBV11-2
CDR3 protein: CASSLDRWADSANYGYTF
CDR3 DNA: TGTGCCAGCAGCTTAGATCGTTGGGCGGACAGTGCTAACTATGGCTACACCTTC

D gene: TRBD1
J gene: TRBJ1-2
clone size: NA
V gene: TRBV28
CDR3 protein: CANESGTGAPLANYGYTF
CDR3 DNA: TGTGCCAACGAAAGCGGTACAGGGGCCCCACTAGCTAACTATGGCTACACCTTC

D gene: NA
J gene: TRBJ2-5
clone size: NA
V gene: TRBV5-6
CDR3 protein: CASSPRGHQETQYF
CDR3 DNA: TGTGCCAGCAGTCCGCGGGGCCACCAAGAGACCCAGTACTTC

D gene: NA
J gene: TRBJ2-7
clone size: NA
V gene: TRBV5-1
CDR3 protein: CASSSTGLRSYEQYF
CDR3 DNA: TGCGCCAGCAGCTCCACAGGATTGCGCTCCTACGAGCAGTACTTC

D gene: NA
J gene: TRBJ2-3
clone size: NA
V gene: TRBV6-1
CDR3 protein: CASSRTRTPTDTQYF
CDR3 DNA: TGTGCCAGCAGCCGCACTAGGACCCCCACAGATACGCAGTATTTT

D gene: TRBD1
J gene: TRBJ2-1
clone size: few
V gene: TRBV5-1
CDR3 protein: CASFVGDSVTYNEQFF
CDR3 DNA: TGCGCCAGCTTCGTGGGGGACAGTGTTACCTACAATGAGCAGTTCTTC

D gene: NA
J gene: TRBJ1-2
clone size: once
V gene: TRBV10-3
CDR3 protein: CAISEFGGLYTF
CDR3 DNA: TGTGCCATCAGTGAGTTCGGGGGTCTCTACACCTTC

D gene: NA
J gene: TRBJ2-3
clone size: NA
V gene: TRBV11-1
CDR3 protein: CASSPNPWGSGRADTQYF
CDR3 DNA: TGTGCCAGCAGCCCCAACCCCTGGGGGAGCGGGCGGGCAGATACGCAGTATTTT

D gene: TRBD1
J gene: TRBJ1-2
clone size: NA
V gene: TRBV5-1
CDR3 protein: CASSSVGQNYGYTF
CDR3 DNA: TGCGCCAGCAGCTCGGTGGGACAGAACTATGGCTACACCTTC

D gene: NA
J gene: TRBJ2-7
clone size: NA
V gene: TRBV5-6
CDR3 protein: CASSLPTAYEQYF
CDR3 DNA: TGTGCCAGCAGCTTGCCCACAGCCTACGAGCAGTACTTC

D gene: NA
J gene: TRBJ2-5
clone size: NA
V gene: TRBV7-9
CDR3 protein: CASSNEGTQYF
CDR3 DNA: TGTGCCAGCAGCAATGAGGGGACCCAGTACTTC

D gene: TRBD1
J gene: TRBJ1-4
clone size: NA
V gene: TRBV25-1
CDR3 protein: CASSTPLAGGTNEKLFF
CDR3 DNA: TGTGCCAGCAGTACCCCCTTGGCAGGGGGAACTAATGAAAAACTGTTTTTT

D gene: NA
J gene: TRBJ1-1
clone size: NA
V gene: TRBV7-9
CDR3 protein: CASRRVNTEAFF
CDR3 DNA: TGTGCCAGCAGACGAGTCAACACTGAAGCTTTCTTT

D gene: TRBD2
J gene: TRBJ2-3
clone size: NA
V gene: TRBV9
CDR3 protein: CASSHGLAGTTDTQYF
CDR3 DNA: TGTGCCAGCAGCCACGGACTAGCGGGGACCACAGATACGCAGTATTTT